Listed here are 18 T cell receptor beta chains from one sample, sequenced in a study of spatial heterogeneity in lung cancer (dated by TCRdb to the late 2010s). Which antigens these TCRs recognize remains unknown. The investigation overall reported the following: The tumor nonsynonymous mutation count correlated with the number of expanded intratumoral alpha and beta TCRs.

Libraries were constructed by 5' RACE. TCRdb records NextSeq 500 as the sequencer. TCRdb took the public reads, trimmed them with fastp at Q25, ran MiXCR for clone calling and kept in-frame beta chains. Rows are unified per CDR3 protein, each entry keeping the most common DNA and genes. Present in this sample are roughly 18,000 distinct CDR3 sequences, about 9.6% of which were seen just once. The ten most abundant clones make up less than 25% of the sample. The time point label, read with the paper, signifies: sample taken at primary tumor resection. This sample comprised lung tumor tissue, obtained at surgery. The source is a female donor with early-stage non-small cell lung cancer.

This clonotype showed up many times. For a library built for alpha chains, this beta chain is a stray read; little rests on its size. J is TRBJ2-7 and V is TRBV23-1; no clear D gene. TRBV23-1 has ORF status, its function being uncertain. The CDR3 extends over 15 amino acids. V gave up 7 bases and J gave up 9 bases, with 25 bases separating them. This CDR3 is CASTLERRLVVRQYF. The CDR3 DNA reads TGCGCCAGCACCCTTGAGAGGCGCCTCGTTGTGCGGCAGTACTTC.

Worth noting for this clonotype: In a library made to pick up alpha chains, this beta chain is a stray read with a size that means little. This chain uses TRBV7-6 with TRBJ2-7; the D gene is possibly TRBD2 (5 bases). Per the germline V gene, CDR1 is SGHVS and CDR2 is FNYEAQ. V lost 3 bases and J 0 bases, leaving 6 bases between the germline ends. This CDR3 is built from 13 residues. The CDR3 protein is CASSFGSSYEQYF. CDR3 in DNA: TGTGCCAGCAGCTTTGGGAGCTCCTACGAGCAGTACTTC.

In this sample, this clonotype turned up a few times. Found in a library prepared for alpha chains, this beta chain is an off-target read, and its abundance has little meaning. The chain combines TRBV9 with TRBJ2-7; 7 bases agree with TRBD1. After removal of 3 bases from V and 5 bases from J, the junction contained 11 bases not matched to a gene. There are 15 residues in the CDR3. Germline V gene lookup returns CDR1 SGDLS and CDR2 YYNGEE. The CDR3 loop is CASSAGTDPPDEQYF. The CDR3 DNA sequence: TGTGCCAGCAGCGCCGGGACAGACCCACCGGACGAGCAGTACTTC.

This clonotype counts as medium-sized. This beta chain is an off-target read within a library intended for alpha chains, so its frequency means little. The CDR3, as DNA: TGCAGCGCCCTAGGGGGGGGCGCTTGGTACGAGCAGTACTTC. Protein: CSALGGGAWYEQYF. The gene calls are TRBV29-1 and TRBJ2-7; D possibly corresponds to TRBD2 (7 bases). The length of the CDR3 is 14 residues. The germline gives CDR1 SQVTM, CDR2 ANQGSEA. V lost 7 bases and J 4 bases, leaving 20 bases between the germline ends.

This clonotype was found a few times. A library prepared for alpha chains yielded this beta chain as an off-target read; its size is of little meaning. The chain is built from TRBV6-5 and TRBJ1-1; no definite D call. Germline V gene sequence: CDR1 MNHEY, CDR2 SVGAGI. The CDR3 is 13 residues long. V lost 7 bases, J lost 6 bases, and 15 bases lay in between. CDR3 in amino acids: CASTPTTSAEAFF. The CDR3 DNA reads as TGTGCCAGCACCCCAACGACGAGCGCTGAAGCTTTCTTT.

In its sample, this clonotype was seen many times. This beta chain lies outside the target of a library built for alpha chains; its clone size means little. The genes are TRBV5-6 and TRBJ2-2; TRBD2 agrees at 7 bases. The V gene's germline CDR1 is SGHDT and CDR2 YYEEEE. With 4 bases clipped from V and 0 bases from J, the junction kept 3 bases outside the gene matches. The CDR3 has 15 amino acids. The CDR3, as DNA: TGTGCCAGCAGCGAGCGGGGAGCGAACACCGGGGAGCTGTTTTTT. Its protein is CASSERGANTGELFF.

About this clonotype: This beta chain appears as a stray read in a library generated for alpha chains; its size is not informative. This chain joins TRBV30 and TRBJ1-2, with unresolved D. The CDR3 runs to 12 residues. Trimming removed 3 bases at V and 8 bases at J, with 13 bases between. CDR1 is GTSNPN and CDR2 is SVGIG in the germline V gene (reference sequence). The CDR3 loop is CAWSETQAGYTF. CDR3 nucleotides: TGTGCCTGGAGCGAGACTCAGGCGGGCTACACCTTC. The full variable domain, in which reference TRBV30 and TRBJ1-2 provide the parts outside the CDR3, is SQTIHQWPATLVQPVGSPLSLECTVEGTSNPNLYWYRQAAGRGLQLLFYSVGIGQISSEVPQNLSASRPQDRQFILSSKKLLLSDSGFYLCAWSETQAGYTFGSGTRLTVV.

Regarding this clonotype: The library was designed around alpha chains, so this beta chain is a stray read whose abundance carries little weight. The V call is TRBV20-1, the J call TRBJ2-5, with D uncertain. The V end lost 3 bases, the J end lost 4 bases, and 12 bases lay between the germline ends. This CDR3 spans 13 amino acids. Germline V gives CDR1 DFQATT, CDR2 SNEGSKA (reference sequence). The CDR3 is CSARTDTPETQYF. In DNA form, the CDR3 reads TGCAGTGCTAGGACGGATACCCCAGAGACCCAGTACTTC.

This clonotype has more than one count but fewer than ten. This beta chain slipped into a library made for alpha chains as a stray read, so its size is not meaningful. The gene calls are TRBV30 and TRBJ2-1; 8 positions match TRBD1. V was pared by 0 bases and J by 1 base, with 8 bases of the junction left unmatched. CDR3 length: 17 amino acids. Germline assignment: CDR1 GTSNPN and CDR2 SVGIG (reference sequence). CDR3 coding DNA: TGTGCCTGGAGTGTAGGTACCGGGACAGGTTCCTACAATGAGCAGTTCTTC. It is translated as CAWSVGTGTGSYNEQFF.

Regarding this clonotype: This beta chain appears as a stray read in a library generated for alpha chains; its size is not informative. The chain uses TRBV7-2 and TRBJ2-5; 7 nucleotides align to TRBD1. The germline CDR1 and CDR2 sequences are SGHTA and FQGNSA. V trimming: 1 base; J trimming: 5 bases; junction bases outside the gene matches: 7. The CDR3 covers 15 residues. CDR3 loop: CASSLVDRSQETQYF. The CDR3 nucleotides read TGTGCCAGCAGCTTAGTGGACAGGAGTCAGGAGACCCAGTACTTC.

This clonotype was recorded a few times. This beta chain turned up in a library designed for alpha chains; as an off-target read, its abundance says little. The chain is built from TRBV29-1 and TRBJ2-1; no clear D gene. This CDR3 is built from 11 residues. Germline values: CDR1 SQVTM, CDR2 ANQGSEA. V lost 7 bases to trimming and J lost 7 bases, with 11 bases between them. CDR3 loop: CSALWSNEQFF. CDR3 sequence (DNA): TGCAGCGCCCTGTGGAGTAATGAGCAGTTCTTC.

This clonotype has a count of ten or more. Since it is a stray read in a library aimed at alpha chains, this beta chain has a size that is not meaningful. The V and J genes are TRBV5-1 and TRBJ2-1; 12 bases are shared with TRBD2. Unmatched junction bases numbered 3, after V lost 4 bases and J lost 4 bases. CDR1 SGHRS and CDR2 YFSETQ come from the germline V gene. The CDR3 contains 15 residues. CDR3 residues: CASSDGTSGYNEQFF. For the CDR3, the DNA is TGCGCCAGCAGCGACGGGACTAGCGGGTACAATGAGCAGTTCTTC.

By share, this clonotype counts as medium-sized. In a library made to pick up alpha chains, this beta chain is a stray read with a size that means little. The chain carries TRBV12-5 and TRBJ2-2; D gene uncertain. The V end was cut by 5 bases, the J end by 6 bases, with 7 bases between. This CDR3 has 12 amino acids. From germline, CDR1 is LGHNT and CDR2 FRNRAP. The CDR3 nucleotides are TGTGCTAGTGGTACCGGAGCCGGGGAGCTGTTTTTT. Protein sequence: CASGTGAGELFF.

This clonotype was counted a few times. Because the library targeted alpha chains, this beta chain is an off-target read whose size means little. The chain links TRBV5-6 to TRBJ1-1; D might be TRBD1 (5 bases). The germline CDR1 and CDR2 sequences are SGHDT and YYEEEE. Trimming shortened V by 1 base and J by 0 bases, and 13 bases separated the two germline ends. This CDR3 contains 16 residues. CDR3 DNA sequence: TGTGCCAGCAGCTTGATGGCAGGGACCATGAACACTGAAGCTTTCTTT. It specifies CASSLMAGTMNTEAFF.

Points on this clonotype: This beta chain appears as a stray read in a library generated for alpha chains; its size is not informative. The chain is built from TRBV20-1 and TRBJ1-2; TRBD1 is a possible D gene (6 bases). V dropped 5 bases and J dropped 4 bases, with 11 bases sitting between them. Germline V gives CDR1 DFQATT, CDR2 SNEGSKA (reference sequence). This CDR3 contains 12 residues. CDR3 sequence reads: CSASEGGYGYTF. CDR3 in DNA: TGCAGTGCTTCCGAGGGGGGCTATGGCTACACCTTC.

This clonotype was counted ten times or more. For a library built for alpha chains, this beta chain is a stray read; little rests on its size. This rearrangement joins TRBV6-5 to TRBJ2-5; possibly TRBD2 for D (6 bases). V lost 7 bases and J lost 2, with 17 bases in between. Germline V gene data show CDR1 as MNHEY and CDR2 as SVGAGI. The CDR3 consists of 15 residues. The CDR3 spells CASNLGGTKQETQYF. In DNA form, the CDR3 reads TGTGCCAGCAATTTAGGCGGGACGAAGCAAGAGACCCAGTACTTC.

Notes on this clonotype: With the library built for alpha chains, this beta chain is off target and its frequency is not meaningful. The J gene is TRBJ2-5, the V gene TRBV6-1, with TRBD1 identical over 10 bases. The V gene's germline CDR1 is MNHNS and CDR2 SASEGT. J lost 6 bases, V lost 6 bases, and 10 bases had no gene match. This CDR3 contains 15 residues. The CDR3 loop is CASSTDRGLKKTQYF. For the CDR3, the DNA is TGTGCCAGCAGCACAGACAGGGGGCTGAAAAAGACCCAGTACTTC.

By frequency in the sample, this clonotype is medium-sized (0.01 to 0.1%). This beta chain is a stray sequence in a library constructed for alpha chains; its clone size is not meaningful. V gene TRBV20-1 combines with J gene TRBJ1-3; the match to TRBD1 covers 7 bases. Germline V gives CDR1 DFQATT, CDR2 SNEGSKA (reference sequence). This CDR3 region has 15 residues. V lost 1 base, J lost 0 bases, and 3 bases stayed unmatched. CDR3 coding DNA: TGCAGTGCTAGAGGACAGGGTTACTCTGGAAACACCATATATTTT. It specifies CSARGQGYSGNTIYF.